The 23 T cell receptor beta chains below were found in one sample sequenced in a study of cytomegalovirus exposure and HLA in healthy donors. Vbeta (60) and Jbeta (13) primers were used in the PCR. The method was immunoSEQ multiplex PCR; TCRdb's version includes in-frame clones alone and lacks a portion of them. The table lists about 110,000 clones, less than 80% of them singletons, with 3.1% in the top ten. The sequencing input was PBMCs. Source of these receptors: a woman aged 40 to 50 in good health and CMV-seronegative.

The rearrangement joins TRBV5-8 to TRBJ2-1; possibly TRBD2 for D (6 bases). The CDR3 runs to 16 residues. The germline gives CDR1 SGHTS, CDR2 YDEGEE. Trimming pared 4 bases from V and 5 bases from J, leaving 19 bases between. The CDR3 spells CASSTRDGWGDNEQFF. CDR3 bases: TGTGCCAGCAGCACCCGGGACGGGTGGGGGGACAATGAGCAGTTCTTC.

The gene calls are TRBV6-5 and TRBJ1-4; the match to TRBD1 covers 7 bases. The length of the CDR3 is 15 residues. From germline, CDR1 is MNHEY and CDR2 SVGAGI. With V trimmed by 2 bases and J by 8 bases, 8 bases remained unmatched. DNA of the CDR3: TGTGCCAGCAGTTACCAATCAGGGGGTGGCGAAAAACTGTTTTTT. Translation: CASSYQSGGGEKLFF.

This clone came up once. The chain carries TRBV7-9 and TRBJ1-1, with 7 positions matching TRBD1. The junction had 5 bases not matched to a gene; V was cut back by 8 bases and J by 5 bases. The V gene's germline CDR1 is SEHNR and CDR2 FQNEAQ (reference sequence). The CDR3 covers 12 residues. The CDR3 sequence is CASRKQGTEAFF. The CDR3 DNA sequence: TGTGCCAGCCGGAAACAGGGGACTGAAGCTTTCTTT. Full variable domain (rest looked up from reference TRBV7-9 and TRBJ1-1): DTGVSQNPRHKITKRGQNVTFRCDPISEHNRLYWYRQTLGQGPEFLTYFQNEAQLEKSRLLSDRFSAERPKGSFSTLEIQRTEQGDSAMYLCASRKQGTEAFFGQGTRLTVV.

This chain joins TRBV28 and TRBJ2-7; 7 positions match TRBD1. The length of the CDR3 is 14 residues. CDR1 and CDR2 (germline): MDHEN, SYDVKM. The V gene end was trimmed by 7 bases and the J gene end by 2 bases; junction bases not matched to a gene: 8. The CDR3 is CASNPTGTAYEQYF. The CDR3 coding sequence is TGTGCCAGCAATCCCACTGGGACAGCCTACGAGCAGTACTTC.

The chain has TRBV6-5 and TRBJ1-5; 7 nucleotides match TRBD1. Germline trimming cut 5 bases from V and 5 bases from J; bases unmatched to any gene: 9. The CDR3 totals 15 residues. Germline loops: CDR1 MNHEY, CDR2 SVGAGI. CDR3 protein: CASSPEGQHDQPQHF. The CDR3 coding sequence is TGTGCCAGCAGTCCCGAGGGACAGCATGATCAGCCCCAGCATTTT.

CDR3 nucleotides: TGTGCCAGCAGCCAAGAATTGGGCAGGGGTTATGGCTACACCTTC. Protein product: CASSQELGRGYGYTF. The gene calls are TRBV14 and TRBJ1-2, with a possible D match to TRBD1 (6 bases). V lost 0 bases, J lost 5 bases, and 13 bases lay in between. The CDR3 contains 15 residues. CDR1 and CDR2 (germline): SGHDN, FVKESK. The entire variable domain, with the rest obtained from reference TRBV14 and TRBJ1-2, is as follows: EAGVTQFPSHSVIEKGQTVTLRCDPISGHDNLYWYRRVMGKEIKFLLHFVKESKQDESGMPNNRFLAERTGGTYSTLKVQPAELEDSGVYFCASSQELGRGYGYTFGSGTRLTVV.

This chain connects TRBV18 to TRBJ2-3; possible D gene TRBD1, 6 bases. Trimming pared 6 bases from V and 3 bases from J, leaving 13 bases between. CDR3 length: 14 residues. Germline CDR1 KGHSH, CDR2 LQKENI. The CDR3 spells CASSPRGQTDTQYF. The DNA for the CDR3 is TGTGCCAGCTCTCCCAGAGGACAGACAGATACGCAGTATTTT.

V gene TRBV7-7 combines with J gene TRBJ1-1, with a weak D call TRBD1 (6 bases). Trimming stripped 2 bases from V and 6 bases from J, with 13 bases between. In germline, CDR1 is SSHAT, CDR2 FNYEAQ (reference sequence). There are 14 residues in the CDR3. This chain's CDR3 is CASSLREQGSEAFF. DNA of the CDR3: TGTGCCAGCAGCTTACGAGAACAGGGTTCTGAAGCTTTCTTT.

This chain joins TRBV7-9 and TRBJ2-1, with TRBD1 matching over 9 bases. There are 15 residues in the CDR3. The V gene's germline CDR1 is SEHNR and CDR2 FQNEAQ (reference sequence). Germline trimming cut 5 bases from V and 1 base from J; bases unmatched to any gene: 3. The CDR3 here is CASSRGTGSYNEQFF. CDR3 DNA sequence: TGTGCCAGCAGCCGCGGGACAGGGTCCTACAATGAGCAGTTCTTC.

The rearrangement joins TRBV6-1 to TRBJ2-3; 7 nucleotides agree with TRBD1. Germline values: CDR1 MNHNS, CDR2 SASEGT. Trimming took 10 bases from V and 1 from J; bases not matched to a gene: 8. This CDR3 comprises 14 residues. The CDR3 sequence is CATLNRGRTDTQYF. CDR3 nucleotide sequence: TGTGCCACCCTGAACAGGGGCCGCACAGATACGCAGTATTTT.

This clone was seen a handful of times. The CDR3 reads CASSFSTARGGPQHF. CDR3 DNA sequence: TGTGCCAGCAGTTTTTCGACAGCCCGAGGCGGCCCCCAGCATTTT. The V and J genes are TRBV6-5 and TRBJ1-5, with D possibly being TRBD1 (5 bases). Germline CDR1 MNHEY, CDR2 SVGAGI. The length of the CDR3 is 15 residues. V shed 4 bases and J shed 10 bases, with 20 bases lying between them.

This clone was recorded only once. The chain carries TRBV6-6 and TRBJ1-5; no firm D call. CDR3 size: 14 residues. CDR1 and CDR2 from the germline V gene are MNHNY and SVGAGI (reference sequence). Trimming left V 8 bases short and J 1 base short, with 12 bases between. In nucleotides, the CDR3 is TGTGCCAGCGGCCCCCCGGGAAGCAATCAGCCCCAGCATTTT. Its protein is CASGPPGSNQPQHF.

The rearrangement links TRBV27 to TRBJ2-1; D possibly corresponds to TRBD2 (6 bases). CDR1 and CDR2 (germline): MNHEY, SMNVEV (reference sequence). With 6 bases removed from V and 7 bases from J, the gap between germline ends came to 16 bases. CDR3 length: 14 amino acids. The CDR3 loop reads CASSPRGGLNEQFF. Written as DNA, the CDR3 is TGTGCCAGCAGCCCCCGAGGAGGGTTGAATGAGCAGTTCTTC.

The chain has TRBV4-2 and TRBJ1-2; 9 bases are shared with TRBD1. CDR1 is LGHNA and CDR2 is YNFKEQ in the germline V gene. This CDR3 is built from 15 residues. V trimming: 0 bases; J trimming: 6 bases; junction bases outside the gene matches: 5. CDR3 in amino acids: CASSQDGRTGDGYTF. The CDR3 coding sequence is TGTGCCAGCAGCCAAGATGGAAGGACAGGGGATGGCTACACCTTC.

The chain is built from TRBV19 and TRBJ1-4; D possibly corresponds to TRBD1 (5 bases). Between the trimmed V and J ends, which lost 5 bases and 5 bases, there was a span of 15 bases. Germline V lookup: CDR1 LNHDA, CDR2 SQIVND (reference sequence). The CDR3 sequence is 15 residues long. DNA for the CDR3: TGTGCCAGTAGTCCCCCAGGGTCCCAGAATGAAAAACTGTTTTTT. As protein: CASSPPGSQNEKLFF.

The rearrangement joins TRBV30 to TRBJ1-1; 12 bases are a match to TRBD1. Germline V lookup: CDR1 GTSNPN, CDR2 SVGIG (reference sequence). The ends lost 4 bases at V and 11 bases at J; junction bases unmatched: 11. This CDR3 region has 14 residues. The CDR3 region has the DNA TGTGCCTGGAAAGGGACAGGGGGCGCGTCTTCCGCTTTCTTT. Amino acid sequence: CAWKGTGGASSAFF.

The CDR3 DNA reads as TGTGCCAGCAGTTCCCTCAATCAGCCCCAGCATTTT. Amino acid sequence: CASSSLNQPQHF. The chain couples TRBV6-5 to TRBJ1-5; no reliable D call. The germline V gene has CDR1 MNHEY and CDR2 SVGAGI. The CDR3 loop spans 12 amino acids. The V gene lost 4 bases and the J gene lost 3 bases, with 4 bases spanning the gap.

CDR3 sequence: CASSVSSSGRETQYF. The CDR3 coding sequence is TGTGCCAGCAGCGTATCGTCTAGCGGGAGGGAGACCCAGTACTTC. The chain uses TRBV9 and TRBJ2-5; TRBD2 matches 11 bases. In germline, CDR1 is SGDLS, CDR2 YYNGEE. The V and J ends lost 1 base and 5 bases, in that order; junction bases with no gene match: 4. This CDR3 is built from 15 residues.

The chain is built from TRBV6-5 and TRBJ2-7, with 7 bases identical to TRBD2. Germline V gene sequence: CDR1 MNHEY, CDR2 SVGAGI. This CDR3 is built from 14 residues. The V segment lost 6 bases and the J segment 3 bases; nucleotides outside the gene matches: 8. This chain's CDR3 is CASSTTWEGYEQYF. In nucleotides, the CDR3 is TGTGCCAGCAGCACGACCTGGGAGGGCTACGAGCAGTACTTC.

This clone was counted a single time. The chain combines TRBV29-1 with TRBJ2-3; 9 bases align to TRBD2. CDR3 length: 15 amino acids. Losses at the gene ends were 7 bases for V and 5 bases for J; bases not matched to a gene: 13. The germline V gene has CDR1 SQVTM and CDR2 ANQGSEA. The DNA of the CDR3 is TGCAGCGGATTCTCCGGGACTAGCTATGGAGATACGCAGTATTTT. Translation: CSGFSGTSYGDTQYF.

The rearrangement uses TRBV19 and TRBJ2-2; a weak D match, TRBD2 (7 bases). V was cut by 2 bases and J by 0 bases, with 13 bases left in between. The CDR3 contains 17 residues. The germline CDR1 and CDR2 sequences are LNHDA and SQIVND (reference sequence). Here the CDR3 reads CASSIRGASTNTGELFF. CDR3 nucleotides: TGTGCCAGTAGTATACGGGGGGCAAGTACGAACACCGGGGAGCTGTTTTTT. Full variable domain (rest looked up from reference TRBV19 and TRBJ2-2): DGGITQSPKYLFRKEGQNVTLSCEQNLNHDAMYWYRQDPGQGLRLIYYSQIVNDFQKGDIAEGYSVSREKKESFPLTVTSAQKNPTAFYLCASSIRGASTNTGELFFGEGSRLTVL.

This clone occurred once. This sequence joins TRBV2 and TRBJ2-2; D perhaps matches TRBD2 (5 bases). Germline V gene lookup returns CDR1 SNHLY and CDR2 FYNNEI. This CDR3 contains 15 residues. Trimming cost V 7 bases and J 2 bases, with 14 bases left between them. The CDR3 here is CASTANSGNTGELFF. In DNA, the CDR3 is TGTGCCAGCACCGCCAACAGCGGAAACACCGGGGAGCTGTTTTTT.

The genes are TRBV30 and TRBJ1-3; D is undetermined. CDR1 is GTSNPN, CDR2 SVGIG, per germline (reference sequence). With 0 bases removed from V and 11 bases from J, the gap between germline ends came to 11 bases. The CDR3 covers 12 residues. The CDR3 spells CAWSVQKVPIYF. The DNA of the CDR3 is TGTGCCTGGAGTGTACAGAAGGTTCCCATATATTTT. The whole variable domain, filled in from reference TRBV30 and TRBJ1-3, reads SQTIHQWPATLVQPVGSPLSLECTVEGTSNPNLYWYRQAAGRGLQLLFYSVGIGQISSEVPQNLSASRPQDRQFILSSKKLLLSDSGFYLCAWSVQKVPIYFGEGSWLTVV.